Below are 24 T cell receptor beta chains sequenced from a single sample in a study of T cells in Graves' hyperthyroidism and ophthalmopathy. Researchers took RNA transcripts and amplified the TCR beta CDR3 regions from them. Using the HTBI primer set, a first-round RT-PCR was run on the TCR CDR3. From the multiplex PCR reads, TCRdb called clonotypes with MiXCR, one entry per CDR3 protein. The sample has around 270,000 distinct CDR3 sequences; approximately 19% are singletons. Sequenced material: blood. Receptors were obtained from a man between 45 and 60 years old with Graves' ophthalmopathy.

This clonotype was observed a handful of times. This chain joins TRBV7-3 and TRBJ2-5, with a weak D call TRBD1 (6 bases). This CDR3 region has 15 residues. CDR1 SGHTA and CDR2 FQGTGA come from the germline V gene. The V gene lost 0 bases and the J gene lost 6 bases, with 14 bases spanning the gap. Here the CDR3 reads CASSLTARRGQTQYF. The DNA for the CDR3 is TGTGCCAGCAGCTTAACGGCCCGCAGGGGACAGACCCAGTACTTC.

This clonotype was detected ten times or more. The rearrangement joins TRBV5-1 to TRBJ1-1; 8 bases match TRBD1. Losses at the gene ends were 4 bases for V and 4 bases for J; bases not matched to a gene: 3. CDR3 length: 13 amino acids. In germline, CDR1 is SGHRS, CDR2 YFSETQ. CDR3 amino acids: CASSHTGGTEAFF. As DNA, the CDR3 is TGCGCCAGCAGCCACACAGGGGGCACTGAAGCTTTCTTT.

This clonotype was recorded at least ten times. V is TRBV12-3 or TRBV12-4 and J is TRBJ2-3; D is uncertain. This CDR3 is built from 13 residues. The ends were cut back, 2 bases at V and 3 bases at J, with 6 bases in the middle. Here the CDR3 DNA reads TGTGCCAGCAGTTTACGGGCGACAGATACGCAGTATTTT. Amino acids: CASSLRATDTQYF.

A single count supports this clonotype. The gene calls are TRBV7-2 and TRBJ2-2, with a possible D match to TRBD2 (6 bases). CDR3 length: 16 residues. Germline V CDR1 and CDR2: SGHTA, FQGNSA. Trimming removed 3 bases from V and 5 bases from J, with 16 bases in between. The CDR3 DNA follows: TGTGCCAGCAGCTTCCGGGACTTTAGAGGGACCGGGGAGCTGTTTTTT. It yields the protein CASSFRDFRGTGELFF.

This clonotype appeared a few times. The genes are TRBV6-1 and TRBJ1-6; the D is unclear. There are 12 residues in the CDR3. V was pared by 3 bases and J by 7 bases, with 4 bases between. Germline loops: CDR1 MNHNS, CDR2 SASEGT. CDR3 nucleotide sequence: TGTGCCAGCAGTGAGGCGAATTCACCCCTCCACTTT. This encodes CASSEANSPLHF.

The sample holds a few counts of this clonotype. The chain has TRBV29-1 and TRBJ2-3; D is uncertain. Germline V lookup: CDR1 SQVTM, CDR2 ANQGSEA. This CDR3 is built from 13 residues. V lost 4 bases to trimming and J lost 0 bases, with 8 bases between them. The CDR3, as DNA: TGCAGCGTTGTAGTGGAAAGCACAGATACGCAGTATTTT. It yields the protein CSVVVESTDTQYF.

The rearrangement uses TRBV6-1 and TRBJ2-7; D perhaps matches TRBD2 (7 bases). The V gene lost 5 bases and the J gene lost 2 bases, with 19 bases spanning the gap. There are 16 residues in the CDR3. CDR1 MNHNS and CDR2 SASEGT come from the germline V gene. The CDR3 DNA reads as TGTGCCAGCAGTTCCCCCAGAGGGGGGGGCCCCTACGAGCAGTACTTC. This sequence encodes CASSSPRGGGPYEQYF.

This clonotype was counted a single time. Being one base from a much bigger clone, this may be a read error. This chain connects TRBV6-4 to TRBJ1-2, with 7 positions matching TRBD1. In germline, CDR1 is MRHNA, CDR2 SNTAGT. CDR3 length: 14 amino acids. The CDR3 DNA reads TGTGCCAGCAGTTTCTTACAGGGGCTCAGTGGCCACACCTTC. Amino acids: CASSFLQGLSGHTF.

This rearrangement joins TRBV2 to TRBJ2-5; 12 bases match TRBD2. CDR3 length equals 16 residues. Germline-derived CDR1 and CDR2 are SNHLY and FYNNEI. With 2 bases clipped from V and 3 bases from J, the junction kept 4 bases outside the gene matches. The DNA for the CDR3 is TGTGCCAGCAGTGAACTAGCGGGAGGGAAAAAAGAGACCCAGTACTTC. This encodes CASSELAGGKKETQYF.

This clonotype was recorded at least ten times. V is TRBV6-2 or TRBV6-3 and J is TRBJ2-7; TRBD2 aligns across 7 bases. The V segment lost 6 bases and the J segment 0 bases; nucleotides outside the gene matches: 2. The CDR3 runs to 13 residues. Germline V gene data show CDR1 as MNHEY and CDR2 as SVGEGT. CDR3 protein: CASRWTSSYEQYF. CDR3 bases: TGTGCCAGCAGGTGGACTAGCTCCTACGAGCAGTACTTC.

This chain's CDR3 is CATSRLAGEINEQFF. In nucleotides, the CDR3 is TGTGCCACCAGCCGACTAGCGGGAGAGATCAATGAGCAGTTCTTC. The V call is TRBV24-1, the J call TRBJ2-1, with TRBD2 matching over 12 bases. The CDR3 sequence is 15 residues long. Germline lookup yields CDR1 KGHDR and CDR2 SFDVKD. After removal of 7 bases from V and 6 bases from J, the junction contained 6 bases not matched to a gene.

This clonotype was recorded a few times. The V call is TRBV6-1, the J call TRBJ1-2; D unclear. The V end lost 2 bases, the J end lost 0 bases, and 10 bases lay between the germline ends. This CDR3 comprises 15 residues. Germline lookup yields CDR1 MNHNS and CDR2 SASEGT. As DNA, the CDR3 is TGTGCCAGCAGTGAAACGCCAGGCCCTAACTATGGCTACACCTTC. It yields the protein CASSETPGPNYGYTF.

The gene calls are TRBV7-9 and TRBJ1-1; D possibly corresponds to TRBD1 (5 bases). The V and J ends lost 5 bases and 11 bases respectively, with 12 bases between them. CDR3 length: 11 amino acids. CDR1 and CDR2 from the germline V gene are SEHNR and FQNEAQ (reference sequence). The DNA of the CDR3 is TGTGCCAGCAGCACGAGACAGAGGGCTTTCTTT. Its translation: CASSTRQRAFF.

V gene TRBV18 combines with J gene TRBJ1-2; D is undetermined. The germline V gene encodes CDR1 KGHSH and CDR2 LQKENI. The CDR3 contains 13 residues. V was trimmed by 3 bases and J by 3 bases, leaving 8 bases between them. The CDR3 loop reads CASSPQDDYGYTF. The CDR3 DNA reads TGTGCCAGCTCACCTCAGGACGACTATGGCTACACCTTC.

V gene TRBV14 combines with J gene TRBJ2-1; 12 bases are shared with TRBD2. The germline V gene has CDR1 SGHDN and CDR2 FVKESK. The CDR3 totals 17 residues. V shed 4 bases, J shed 0 bases, and the junction held 4 bases outside the gene matches. CDR3 sequence reads: CASSPRLAGASYNEQFF. CDR3 in DNA: TGTGCCAGCAGCCCTCGACTAGCGGGAGCCTCCTACAATGAGCAGTTCTTC.

This clonotype showed up just a few times. This sequence joins TRBV18 and TRBJ2-1; 10 bases line up with TRBD2. Germline loops: CDR1 KGHSH, CDR2 LQKENI. CDR3 size: 17 residues. The V gene end was trimmed by 4 bases and the J gene end by 5 bases; junction bases not matched to a gene: 11. The CDR3 DNA reads TGTGCCAGCTCACTCGCTTGGCCCAGCGGGAGGGACAATGAGCAGTTCTTC. Translation: CASSLAWPSGRDNEQFF.

The table lists this clonotype with many counts. As DNA, the CDR3 is TGCGCCAGCAGCCAGGGGGACTACTATGGCTACACCTTC. Translated: CASSQGDYYGYTF. The V call is TRBV10-2, the J call TRBJ1-2; the match to TRBD1 covers 7 bases. The germline V gene has CDR1 WSHSY and CDR2 SAAADI. The CDR3 consists of 13 residues. The junction had 4 bases not matched to a gene; V was cut back by 6 bases and J by 3 bases.

This clonotype was counted at least ten times. The chain has TRBV18 and TRBJ1-5; TRBD1 might be the D (5 bases). The CDR3 is 13 residues long. CDR1 and CDR2 from the germline V gene are KGHSH and LQKENI. Trimming cost V 6 bases and J 7 bases, with 13 bases left between them. The CDR3 sequence: CASSLGDTQPQHF. For the CDR3, the DNA is TGTGCCAGCTCCCTAGGGGATACCCAGCCCCAGCATTTT.

This clonotype showed up just a few times. The gene calls are TRBV3-1 and TRBJ2-1; D uncertain. CDR3 length: 16 residues. The germline V and J ends were trimmed by 2 bases and 0 bases, with 11 bases remaining between them. Germline V gives CDR1 LGHDT, CDR2 YNNKEL (reference sequence). This CDR3 reads CASSQSLVRSYNEQFF. The CDR3 coding sequence is TGTGCCAGCAGCCAAAGTCTAGTTCGCTCCTACAATGAGCAGTTCTTC.

This clonotype was counted at least ten times. The rearrangement joins TRBV20-1 to TRBJ2-3; D ambiguous. Per germline, CDR1 DFQATT and CDR2 SNEGSKA (reference sequence). CDR3 size: 14 residues. V was clipped by 6 bases and J by 6 bases, with 19 bases between them. The CDR3 spells CSALDRAPPDTQYF. The CDR3 bases are TGCAGTGCCCTGGATCGCGCCCCTCCCGATACGCAGTATTTT.

This clonotype was found many times. V usage is TRBV28 and J usage is TRBJ2-5, with D perhaps matching TRBD1 (7 bases). The length of the CDR3 is 15 residues. Per germline, CDR1 MDHEN and CDR2 SYDVKM. The V end lost 9 bases, the J end lost 1 base, and 18 bases lay between the germline ends. The CDR3 sequence: CASLEQGRSQETQYF. In nucleotides, the CDR3 is TGTGCCAGTCTAGAACAGGGGAGGTCCCAAGAGACCCAGTACTTC.

A note on this clonotype: A single base separates this from a much larger clone, so it may be a read error. The rearrangement uses TRBV27 and TRBJ2-3; a possible D gene is TRBD2 (6 bases). CDR1 and CDR2 (germline): MNHEY, SMNVEV (reference sequence). This CDR3 is 16 amino acids long. This CDR3 reads CAGSPRLRREGDTQYF. The CDR3 DNA is TGTGCCGGCAGTCCGCGATTGAGGAGGGAAGGAGATACGCAGTATTTT.

The sample holds many counts of this clonotype. CDR3 sequence: CASSLVPGLAKNIQYF. The CDR3 nucleotides are TGTGCCAGCAGCTTAGTTCCGGGCCTAGCCAAAAACATTCAGTACTTC. The chain carries TRBV7-2 and TRBJ2-4; D is uncertain. Per germline, CDR1 SGHTA and CDR2 FQGNSA. The CDR3 is 16 amino acids. V lost 1 base to trimming and J lost 0 bases, with 10 bases between them.

The chain uses TRBV6-5 and TRBJ2-7; 8 nucleotides line up with TRBD2. The germline V gene has CDR1 MNHEY and CDR2 SVGAGI. The CDR3 is 15 residues long. After removal of 2 bases from V and 2 bases from J, the junction contained 5 bases not matched to a gene. This chain's CDR3 is CASSYQGGGPYEQYF. The CDR3 DNA is TGTGCCAGCAGTTACCAGGGCGGGGGGCCCTACGAGCAGTACTTC.